A single sample is the source of the 7 T cell receptor beta chains below, sequenced in a study of T cell repertoires in cytomegalovirus infection. MiXCR, applied by TCRdb to the reads, yields one record per CDR3 protein. The table has approximately 750,000 distinct CDR3 sequences, under 40% seen once. Source material: PBMCs. These TCRs come from a human donor in good health (CMV status not recorded). Some clones in this sample may be carry-over from other donors' samples.

In this sample, this clonotype turned up a few times. The CDR3 nucleotides read TGTGCCAGCAGTCTCACGGGACAGCAGAACACTGAAGCTTTCTTT. Its protein product is CASSLTGQQNTEAFF. The chain carries TRBV28 and TRBJ1-1; 7 bases are shared with TRBD1. Germline loops: CDR1 MDHEN, CDR2 SYDVKM. The CDR3 sequence is 15 residues long. V was clipped by 5 bases and J by 1 base; unmatched bases: 7. Complete variable domain (other parts from reference TRBV28 and TRBJ1-1): DVKVTQSSRYLVKRTGEKVFLECVQDMDHENMFWYRQDPGLGLRLIYFSYDVKMKEKGDIPEGYSVSREKKERFSLILESASTNQTSMYLCASSLTGQQNTEAFFGQGTRLTVV.

The chain is built from TRBV29-1 and TRBJ2-3, with D perhaps given as TRBD1 or TRBD2 (5 bases each). Trimming pared 5 bases from V and 4 bases from J, leaving 19 bases between. The germline V gene encodes CDR1 SQVTM and CDR2 ANQGSEA. This CDR3 has 15 amino acids. The CDR3 loop reads CSVPLGTPGPDTQYF. The CDR3 DNA reads as TGCAGCGTTCCACTCGGGACCCCGGGACCAGATACGCAGTATTTT.

To note about this clonotype: This CDR3 fails to terminate in the conserved phenylalanine or tryptophan, so it likely reflects a read error. The J gene is TRBJ1-5, the V gene TRBV7-2, with a tentative D call TRBD1 (5 bases). This CDR3 contains 19 residues. CDR1 SGHTA and CDR2 FQGNSA come from the germline V gene. The chain's CDR3 is CSSSSTPIPGRIINQPQHS. In DNA form, the CDR3 reads TGTTCCAGCAGCTCAACACCCATACCGGGACGGATTATCAATCAGCCACAGCATTCT.

This clonotype was counted ten times or more. The V and J genes are TRBV7-8 and TRBJ2-1; maybe TRBD2 (6 bases). Germline V gene lookup returns CDR1 SGHVS and CDR2 FQNEAQ. The CDR3 is 15 residues long. Between the trimmed V and J ends, which lost 10 bases and 6 bases, there was a span of 22 bases. CDR3 amino acids: CAIRTGLANSNEQFF. The CDR3 DNA reads as TGTGCCATCAGGACGGGCCTAGCGAATAGCAATGAGCAGTTCTTC.

The chain is built from TRBV28 and TRBJ1-5; tentatively, D is TRBD1 (5 bases). This CDR3 region has 12 residues. The germline CDR1 and CDR2 sequences are MDHEN and SYDVKM. Trimming removed 8 bases at V and 9 bases at J, with 14 bases between. The CDR3 sequence: CASHGGIGPQHF. The CDR3 coding sequence is TGTGCCAGCCATGGGGGGATAGGGCCCCAGCATTTT.

The J gene is TRBJ1-5, the V gene TRBV7-8, with a possible D match to TRBD1 (5 bases). Per the germline V gene, CDR1 is SGHVS and CDR2 is FQNEAQ. The CDR3 is 16 residues long. Trimming cost V 5 bases and J 6 bases, with 20 bases left between them. The CDR3 DNA is TGTGCCAGCAGCAAGGACCGGGACCCGAGGGGTCAGCCCCAGCATTTT. Protein: CASSKDRDPRGQPQHF.

In this sample, this clonotype turned up once. The chain is built from TRBV19 and TRBJ2-1; tentative D call: TRBD2 (6 bases). The germline V gene has CDR1 LNHDA and CDR2 SQIVND (reference sequence). The CDR3 is made up of 13 amino acids. The V gene lost 2 bases and the J gene lost 7 bases, with 9 bases spanning the gap. CDR3: CASSIWGDNEQFF. CDR3 nucleotide sequence: TGTGCCAGTAGTATATGGGGGGATAATGAGCAGTTCTTC.